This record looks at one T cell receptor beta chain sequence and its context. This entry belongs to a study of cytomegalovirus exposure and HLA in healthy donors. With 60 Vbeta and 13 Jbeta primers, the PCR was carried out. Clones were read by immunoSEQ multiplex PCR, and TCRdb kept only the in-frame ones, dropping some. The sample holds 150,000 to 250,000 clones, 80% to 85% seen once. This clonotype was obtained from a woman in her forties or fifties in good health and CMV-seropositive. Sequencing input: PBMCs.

In nucleotides, the CDR3 is TGTGCCAGCAGTCGCTGGACAGGAGCCTCCGAAGCTTTCTTT. As protein: CASSRWTGASEAFF. The chain is built from TRBV27 and TRBJ1-1; 7 nucleotides agree with TRBD1. Per germline, CDR1 MNHEY and CDR2 SMNVEV (reference sequence). The CDR3 has 14 residues. V lost 5 bases, J lost 8 bases, and 11 bases stayed unmatched.